This TCR beta chain was found in a study of response to subunit inactivated influenza vaccine. Via MiXCR, TCRdb re-called the RT-PCR reads, giving one row per CDR3 protein. The data hold 700,000 to 900,000 distinct CDR3 sequences, with 21% observed a single time. Germline V gives CDR1 MNHEY, CDR2 SMNVEV (reference sequence). This CDR3 has 17 amino acids. With 3 bases removed from V and 1 base from J, the gap between germline ends came to 17 bases. The receptor was isolated from a man between 45 and 60 years old who received an inactivated influenza vaccine. V and J are TRBV27 and TRBJ2-3, with D possibly TRBD2 on 6 matching bases. The starting material was PBMCs from blood, obtained around 5 days after vaccination. CDR3 bases: TGTGCCAGCAGTTTTCGGAGCACGGGACTGGGCACAGATACGCAGTATTTT. Translation gives CASSFRSTGLGTDTQYF.